This T cell receptor beta chain comes out of a study of CD8+ T cells in alopecia areata. The treatment denotes: oral pan-JAK inhibitor, 5-10 mg twice daily. Following RNA extraction, reverse transcription yielded cDNA that acted as the sequencing template. Method: immunoSEQ multiplex PCR; TCRdb's copy keeps in-frame clones and lacks some. The sample lists 150,000 or so clones, around 83% seen once, with roughly 13% in the top ten. This CDR3 is 15 amino acids long. In germline, CDR1 is MNHEY, CDR2 SMNVEV (reference sequence). V dropped 0 bases and J dropped 0 bases, with 8 bases sitting between them. The rearrangement links TRBV27 to TRBJ1-1; no definite D call. This specimen was CD8+ T cells sorted from blood, taken at week 4, from a patient treated with tofacitinib. The sequence derives from a human donor with alopecia areata. The CDR3 is CASSLSSTMNTEAFF. The CDR3 bases are TGTGCCAGCAGTTTATCGTCAACAATGAACACTGAAGCTTTCTTT.